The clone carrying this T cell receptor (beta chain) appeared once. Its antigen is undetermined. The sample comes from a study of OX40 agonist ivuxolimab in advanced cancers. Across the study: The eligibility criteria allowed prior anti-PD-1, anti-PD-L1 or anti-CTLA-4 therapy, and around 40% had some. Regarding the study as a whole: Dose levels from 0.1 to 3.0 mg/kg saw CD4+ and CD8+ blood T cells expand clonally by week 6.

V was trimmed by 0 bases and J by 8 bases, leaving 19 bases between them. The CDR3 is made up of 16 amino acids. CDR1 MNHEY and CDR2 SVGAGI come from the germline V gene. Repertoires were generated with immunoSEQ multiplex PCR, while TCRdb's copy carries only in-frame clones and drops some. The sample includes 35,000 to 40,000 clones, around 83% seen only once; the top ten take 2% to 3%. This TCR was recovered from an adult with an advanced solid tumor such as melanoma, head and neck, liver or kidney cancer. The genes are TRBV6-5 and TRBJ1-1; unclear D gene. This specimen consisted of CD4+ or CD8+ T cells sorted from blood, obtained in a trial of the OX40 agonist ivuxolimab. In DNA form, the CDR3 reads TGTGCCAGCAGTTACTCGAGGAGCGGCCCCCGTGTGGAAGCTTTCTTT. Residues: CASSYSRSGPRVEAFF.